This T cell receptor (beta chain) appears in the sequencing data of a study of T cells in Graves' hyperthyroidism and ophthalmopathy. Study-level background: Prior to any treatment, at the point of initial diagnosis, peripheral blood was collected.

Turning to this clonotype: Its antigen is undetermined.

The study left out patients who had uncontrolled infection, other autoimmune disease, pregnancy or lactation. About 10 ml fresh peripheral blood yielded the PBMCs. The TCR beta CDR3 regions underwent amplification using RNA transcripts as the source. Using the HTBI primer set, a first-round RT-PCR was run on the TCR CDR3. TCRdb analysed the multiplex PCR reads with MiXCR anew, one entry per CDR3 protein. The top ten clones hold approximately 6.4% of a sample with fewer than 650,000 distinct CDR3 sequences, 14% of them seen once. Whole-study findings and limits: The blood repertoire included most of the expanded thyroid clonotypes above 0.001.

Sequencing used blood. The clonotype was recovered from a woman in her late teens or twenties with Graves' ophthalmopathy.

This CDR3 is CASSLAWGEAKGPIDYNEQFF. The CDR3 DNA reads as TGTGCCAGCAGCTTAGCGTGGGGGGAGGCCAAAGGACCTATTGACTACAATGAGCAGTTCTTC. The chain joins TRBV7-9 to TRBJ2-1; D is perhaps TRBD2 (6 bases). The germline V and J ends were trimmed by 0 bases and 3 bases, with 27 bases remaining between them. CDR1 and CDR2 from the germline V gene are SEHNR and FQNEAQ (reference sequence). This CDR3 has 21 residues.